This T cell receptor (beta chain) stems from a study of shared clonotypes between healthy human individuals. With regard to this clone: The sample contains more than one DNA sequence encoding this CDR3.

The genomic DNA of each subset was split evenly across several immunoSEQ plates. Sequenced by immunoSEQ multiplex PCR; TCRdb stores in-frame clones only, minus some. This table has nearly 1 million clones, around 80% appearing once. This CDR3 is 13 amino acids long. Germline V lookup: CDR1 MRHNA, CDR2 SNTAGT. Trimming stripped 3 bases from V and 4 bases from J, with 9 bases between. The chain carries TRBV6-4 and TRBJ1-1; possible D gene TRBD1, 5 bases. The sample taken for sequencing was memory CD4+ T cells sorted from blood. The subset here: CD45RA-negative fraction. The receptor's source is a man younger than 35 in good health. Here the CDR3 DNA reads TGTGCCAGCAGTGAGCAGGGCGGCACTGAAGCTTTCTTT. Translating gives CASSEQGGTEAFF.